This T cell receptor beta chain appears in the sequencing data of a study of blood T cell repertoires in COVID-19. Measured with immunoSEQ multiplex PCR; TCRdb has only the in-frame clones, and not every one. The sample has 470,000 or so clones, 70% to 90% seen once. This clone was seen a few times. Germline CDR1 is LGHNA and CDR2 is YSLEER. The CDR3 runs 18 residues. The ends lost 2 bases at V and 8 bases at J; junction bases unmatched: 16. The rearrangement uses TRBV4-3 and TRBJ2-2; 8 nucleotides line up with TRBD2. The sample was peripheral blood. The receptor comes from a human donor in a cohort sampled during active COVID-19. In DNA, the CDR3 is TGCGCCAGCAGCCAAACCCTGAGCGGGAGAGTCGGTACTGGGGAGCTGTTTTTT. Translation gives CASSQTLSGRVGTGELFF.